Below are 13 T cell receptor beta chains sequenced from a single sample in a study of identical twins. TCRdb reprocessed the 5' RACE reads via MiXCR and lists one record per CDR3 protein. The sample holds approximately 350,000 distinct CDR3 sequences, 9% to 15% seen once. This same sample was also part of a study on yellow fever vaccine responses in identical twins.

The sequenced sample was CD8+ T cells sorted from blood. The receptors shown here come from a woman aged 18-29 years in good health.

The genes are TRBV27 and TRBJ2-7; 10 bases match TRBD2. Germline CDR1 is MNHEY and CDR2 is SMNVEV (reference sequence). Trimming at V came to 2 bases and at J to 4 bases, leaving 2 bases not matched to a gene. The CDR3 is 14 amino acids. CDR3 DNA: TGTGCCAGCAGTTTAAGGACTAGCGGATACGAGCAGTACTTC. This gives the protein CASSLRTSGYEQYF.

The chain is built from TRBV6-5 and TRBJ2-2, with D unclear. V dropped 2 bases and J dropped 1 base, with 8 bases sitting between them. The germline V gene has CDR1 MNHEY and CDR2 SVGAGI. This CDR3 comprises 15 residues. The CDR3 loop is CASSYGVGNTGELFF. CDR3 sequence (DNA): TGTGCCAGCAGTTACGGGGTTGGGAACACCGGGGAGCTGTTTTTT.

The sample holds many counts of this clonotype. This rearrangement joins TRBV7-9 to TRBJ2-5; the D is unclear. Germline loops: CDR1 SEHNR, CDR2 FQNEAQ (reference sequence). V was clipped by 1 base and J by 4 bases, with 10 bases between them. This CDR3 is built from 14 residues. CDR3 protein: CASSLEDESETQYF. The DNA of the CDR3 is TGTGCCAGCAGCTTAGAAGATGAATCAGAGACCCAGTACTTC.

This clonotype appeared a few times. The chain carries TRBV28 and TRBJ2-3; unclear D gene. Trimming pared 4 bases from V and 3 bases from J, leaving 11 bases between. Germline V gene lookup returns CDR1 MDHEN and CDR2 SYDVKM. This CDR3 contains 14 residues. CDR3 region: CASSSSVSTDTQYF. In DNA, the CDR3 is TGTGCCAGCAGTTCCTCGGTTTCTACAGATACGCAGTATTTT.

This clonotype showed up just a few times. The J gene is TRBJ2-1, the V gene TRBV28, with TRBD2 matching over 10 bases. CDR1 and CDR2 from the germline V gene are MDHEN and SYDVKM. V gave up 7 bases and J gave up 8 bases; unmatched junction bases: 11. The CDR3 length is 15 residues. The CDR3 region is CASNPAGGPQYEQFF. In DNA form, the CDR3 reads TGTGCCAGCAATCCAGCGGGAGGGCCCCAATATGAGCAGTTCTTC.

The chain carries TRBV14 and TRBJ2-7; D remains ambiguous. The CDR3 is 14 residues long. CDR1 SGHDN and CDR2 FVKESK come from the germline V gene. V dropped 4 bases and J dropped 4 bases, with 14 bases sitting between them. The CDR3 sequence is CASSPWASQYEQYF. DNA for the CDR3: TGTGCCAGCAGCCCATGGGCCAGCCAATACGAGCAGTACTTC.

The chain is built from TRBV20-1 and TRBJ1-5; possible D gene TRBD1, 5 bases. Germline loops: CDR1 DFQATT, CDR2 SNEGSKA (reference sequence). Trimming pared 0 bases from V and 6 bases from J, leaving 6 bases between. The CDR3 is made up of 12 amino acids. CDR3 nucleotides: TGCAGTGCTAGAGATGGGGGTCAGCCCCAGCATTTT. Protein product: CSARDGGQPQHF.

This clonotype showed up just a few times. CDR3 region: CASWGSQGAILVGYNEQFF. The CDR3 DNA reads TGTGCCAGCTGGGGGAGTCAGGGGGCGATTCTAGTTGGGTACAATGAGCAGTTCTTC. This chain connects TRBV12-3 or TRBV12-4 to TRBJ2-1; 8 bases fit TRBD1. CDR3 length equals 19 residues. V dropped 8 bases and J dropped 4; count of bases not matched to a gene: 22.

Only a few counts were recorded for this clonotype. This chain joins TRBV4-1 and TRBJ2-3; 8 nucleotides agree with TRBD2. Germline V gene lookup returns CDR1 MGHRA and CDR2 YSYEKL. This CDR3 is built from 18 residues. J gave up 3 bases and V 0 bases, and 11 bases lay outside the gene matches. The CDR3 coding sequence is TGCGCCAGCAGCCAAGAAGCCCCTTTAGCGGGGAGAACAGATACGCAGTATTTT. Translated, it gives CASSQEAPLAGRTDTQYF.

This clonotype was counted only a few times. The chain recombines TRBV5-1 with TRBJ2-7, with D unclear. Per the germline V gene, CDR1 is SGHRS and CDR2 is YFSETQ. CDR3 size: 17 residues. Trimming removed 4 bases from V and 2 bases from J, with 22 bases in between. The CDR3 region has the DNA TGCGCCAGCAGCCCCGACCCAGTAAGACGATTCACCTACGAGCAGTACTTC. Translation gives CASSPDPVRRFTYEQYF.

This chain links TRBV20-1 with TRBJ1-5, with D possibly TRBD1 on 5 matching bases. This CDR3 has 13 amino acids. The V gene's germline CDR1 is DFQATT and CDR2 SNEGSKA (reference sequence). Deletions cut 3 bases from V and 6 bases from J, with 12 bases between. The CDR3 spells CSASETELQPQHF. In DNA form, the CDR3 reads TGCAGTGCTAGTGAGACAGAACTTCAGCCCCAGCATTTT.

Only a few counts were recorded for this clonotype. The V call is TRBV6-1, the J call TRBJ2-7; D tentatively reads TRBD1 or TRBD2 (6 bases each). Germline CDR1 reads MNHNS; CDR2 reads SASEGT. The CDR3 extends over 17 amino acids. V lost 7 bases to trimming and J lost 0 bases, with 22 bases between them. The CDR3 DNA is TGTGCCAGCACTATCACGATTGGGGGGCGCCGCTCCTACGAGCAGTACTTC. This translates into CASTITIGGRRSYEQYF.

The chain carries TRBV10-1 and TRBJ2-3, with unresolved D. Per germline, CDR1 WNHNN and CDR2 SYGVQD (reference sequence). This CDR3 spans 13 amino acids. V was clipped by 2 bases and J by 5 bases, with 8 bases between them. As DNA, the CDR3 is TGCGCCAGCAGTGAGGACGCCAGAGATACGCAGTATTTT. It codes for CASSEDARDTQYF.